This T cell receptor beta chain was captured by sequencing in a study of CXCR3-negative and CXCR3-positive naive CD8 T cells. Libraries were UMI-labeled 5' RACE TRB cDNA. TCRdb reanalyzed the 5' RACE reads, giving one entry per CDR3 protein sequence and no DNA. The listing contains some 100,000 distinct CDR3 sequences. As to this clonotype: What it binds is unknown.

The CDR3 is made up of 13 amino acids. Study results and caveats: For CXCR3-positive naive cells, TRB CDR3s were more hydrophobic than those of CXCR3-negative naive cells.

Specimen: naive CXCR3+ CD8+ T cells from blood. Noted subset: CD45RO-CCR7+CD27+CD95- naive CD8+ T cells expressing CXCR3 (TNR3+). The chain links TRBV12-3 or TRBV12-4 to TRBJ2-5. The TCR originated in a human donor in good health. Some clones in this sample may be carry-over from other donors' samples. This CDR3 reads CASSPFVGETQYF.